This T cell receptor (beta chain) derives from a study of cytomegalovirus exposure and HLA in healthy donors. Study as a whole: As released early, the data held about 85 million unique TCRs from HLA-typed donors.

Nobody wrote down the CMV serostatus of this donor. V lost 3 bases to trimming and J lost 7 bases, with 3 bases between them. CDR3 length equals 11 residues. The germline CDR1 and CDR2 sequences are LNHDA and SQIVND (reference sequence). PCR amplification relied on 60 Vbeta primers (plus 13 Jbeta primers). Assay used: immunoSEQ multiplex PCR; TCRdb lists only in-frame clones, some missing. The sample has 150,000 to 200,000 clones; approximately 72% are singletons. The V call is TRBV19, the J call TRBJ1-4; D not certain. The TCR sequence derives from a human donor in good health. Sequencing was done on a sample of PBMCs. The CDR3 is CASSIGEKLFF. CDR3 DNA: TGTGCCAGTAGTATCGGTGAAAAACTGTTTTTT.